These 18 T cell receptor beta chains originate from one sample sequenced in a study of T cell responses to AZD1222 COVID-19 vaccine. Profiled with immunoSEQ multiplex PCR; TCRdb holds only in-frame clones, not every one. The data show fewer than 200,000 clones, around 94% seen once. Sequencing used peripheral blood, obtained 28 days after the second AZD1222 dose. These receptors came from an adult who received the AZD1222 COVID-19 vaccine.

The chain couples TRBV30 to TRBJ2-7; D gene unclear. Trimming shortened V by 2 bases and J by 6 bases, and 14 bases separated the two germline ends. This CDR3 is built from 13 residues. The germline V gene has CDR1 GTSNPN and CDR2 SVGIG (reference sequence). DNA for the CDR3: TGTGCCTGGAGTAGAGGCGAGATGAGCGAGCAGTACTTC. This encodes CAWSRGEMSEQYF.

V gene TRBV27 combines with J gene TRBJ1-5, with TRBD1 as a possible D gene (6 bases). Germline values: CDR1 MNHEY, CDR2 SMNVEV (reference sequence). V was clipped by 3 bases and J by 3 bases, with 12 bases between them. This CDR3 contains 15 residues. The CDR3 sequence: CASSLRGGNNQPQHF. As DNA, the CDR3 is TGTGCCAGCAGTTTGAGGGGGGGTAACAATCAGCCCCAGCATTTT.

The rearrangement uses TRBV7-6 and TRBJ2-1, with D possibly TRBD2 on 5 matching bases. Looked up from germline, CDR1 is SGHVS and CDR2 is FNYEAQ. The V and J ends lost 8 bases and 2 bases respectively, with 10 bases between them. The CDR3 is 13 residues long. As DNA, the CDR3 is TGTGCCAGCGGAACCGGGGCCTACAATGAGCAGTTCTTC. It translates to CASGTGAYNEQFF.

The genes are TRBV19 and TRBJ1-2; unclear D gene. CDR1 LNHDA and CDR2 SQIVND come from the germline V gene (reference sequence). CDR3 length: 13 amino acids. Between the trimmed V and J ends, which lost 3 bases and 3 bases, there was a span of 8 bases. CDR3 sequence: CASSIKSDYGYTF. The DNA for the CDR3 is TGTGCCAGTAGTATTAAAAGCGACTATGGCTACACCTTC. Full variable domain (rest looked up from reference TRBV19 and TRBJ1-2): DGGITQSPKYLFRKEGQNVTLSCEQNLNHDAMYWYRQDPGQGLRLIYYSQIVNDFQKGDIAEGYSVSREKKESFPLTVTSAQKNPTAFYLCASSIKSDYGYTFGSGTRLTVV.

This chain links TRBV19 with TRBJ2-1; D assignment may be TRBD1 or TRBD2 (5 bases each). The V gene's germline CDR1 is LNHDA and CDR2 SQIVND (reference sequence). Between the trimmed V and J ends, which lost 3 bases and 1 base, there was a span of 10 bases. The CDR3 contains 15 residues. The CDR3 bases are TGTGCCAGTAGTATTGGGGACCATTCCTACAATGAGCAGTTCTTC. It encodes CASSIGDHSYNEQFF.

The V and J genes are TRBV2 and TRBJ1-4, with TRBD1 matching 7 bases. Germline V CDR1 and CDR2: SNHLY, FYNNEI. V lost 8 bases and J lost 3; bases outside the gene matches: 12. This CDR3 region has 16 residues. The CDR3 region is CASRPTGRRSNEKLFF. CDR3 coding DNA: TGTGCCAGCCGGCCGACAGGGCGGAGATCTAATGAAAAACTGTTTTTT.

This chain links TRBV4-2 with TRBJ2-1; D unclear. With 0 bases removed from V and 4 bases from J, the gap between germline ends came to 7 bases. This CDR3 region has 14 residues. Germline V gene sequence: CDR1 LGHNA, CDR2 YNFKEQ. The CDR3 nucleotides are TGTGCCAGCAGCCAAGATTTCAGTTACAATGAGCAGTTCTTC. Translating it yields CASSQDFSYNEQFF.

The rearrangement uses TRBV5-1 and TRBJ2-3; 8 bases are a match to TRBD1. Losses at the gene ends were 0 bases for V and 2 bases for J; bases not matched to a gene: 8. The CDR3 is 17 amino acids. Germline loops: CDR1 SGHRS, CDR2 YFSETQ. CDR3 sequence: CASSLVRTGPPTDTQYF. In DNA, the CDR3 is TGCGCCAGCAGCTTGGTCAGGACAGGGCCCCCCACAGATACGCAGTATTTT.

V usage is TRBV28 and J usage is TRBJ1-4; TRBD1 is a possible D gene (6 bases). CDR1 MDHEN and CDR2 SYDVKM come from the germline V gene. Trimming cost V 1 base and J 10 bases, with 13 bases left between them. The CDR3 spans 14 residues. CDR3 in amino acids: CASSLLGRGGKLFF. In nucleotides, the CDR3 is TGTGCCAGCAGTTTATTGGGCAGGGGTGGAAAACTGTTTTTT. The full variable domain, completed using reference TRBV28 and TRBJ1-4, is DVKVTQSSRYLVKRTGEKVFLECVQDMDHENMFWYRQDPGLGLRLIYFSYDVKMKEKGDIPEGYSVSREKKERFSLILESASTNQTSMYLCASSLLGRGGKLFFGSGTQLSVL.

The gene calls are TRBV7-2 and TRBJ1-1, with a weak D call TRBD1 (5 bases). CDR3 length: 13 residues. V gave up 0 bases and J gave up 9 bases, with 11 bases separating them. Germline V gene lookup returns CDR1 SGHTA and CDR2 FQGNSA. CDR3 loop: CASSLASQGQAFF. The CDR3 bases are TGTGCCAGCAGCTTAGCTTCGCAGGGACAAGCTTTCTTT.

The chain combines TRBV6-5 with TRBJ1-2; 7 bases agree with TRBD1. The V gene end was trimmed by 11 bases and the J gene end by 2 bases; junction bases not matched to a gene: 14. CDR3 length equals 15 residues. Germline values: CDR1 MNHEY, CDR2 SVGAGI. The CDR3 nucleotides are TGTGCCGAGACCGACAGGGTCTCTGGAAACTATGGCTACACCTTC. It yields the protein CAETDRVSGNYGYTF.

The chain joins TRBV5-1 to TRBJ1-5; TRBD1 might be the D (6 bases). Germline CDR1 SGHRS, CDR2 YFSETQ. This CDR3 has 14 residues. V gave up 0 bases and J gave up 4 bases, with 8 bases separating them. DNA for the CDR3: TGCGCCAGCAGCTTGGGGACAGCTAATCAGCCCCAGCATTTT. Residues: CASSLGTANQPQHF.

The chain uses TRBV29-1 and TRBJ2-7; D unresolved. The V gene's germline CDR1 is SQVTM and CDR2 ANQGSEA. Between the trimmed V and J ends, which lost 4 bases and 6 bases, there was a span of 16 bases. The CDR3 covers 13 residues. CDR3: CSVGWRPPGEQYF. The CDR3 nucleotides read TGCAGCGTTGGATGGCGGCCGCCTGGCGAGCAGTACTTC.

The chain is built from TRBV7-3 and TRBJ2-2; weak D call: TRBD1 (7 bases). With 5 bases removed from V and 6 bases from J, the gap between germline ends came to 16 bases. The germline V gene has CDR1 SGHTA and CDR2 FQGTGA. CDR3 length: 15 amino acids. The CDR3 bases are TGTGCCAGCAGCCCTCAGGGGGGAACGGCCGGGGAGCTGTTTTTT. It translates to CASSPQGGTAGELFF.

V gene TRBV28 combines with J gene TRBJ1-1; D is undetermined. Germline CDR1 is MDHEN and CDR2 is SYDVKM. The V end was cut by 5 bases, the J end by 2 bases, with 0 bases between. The CDR3 runs 10 residues. The CDR3 nucleotides are TGTGCCAGCAGTAACACTGAAGCTTTCTTT. Translation gives CASSNTEAFF.

The chain joins TRBV19 to TRBJ1-1; maybe TRBD1 (6 bases). V lost 9 bases, J lost 0 bases, and 11 bases lay in between. This CDR3 comprises 13 residues. Germline loops: CDR1 LNHDA, CDR2 SQIVND (reference sequence). CDR3 region: CASGGGMNTEAFF. The CDR3 DNA reads TGTGCCAGCGGGGGGGGCATGAACACTGAAGCTTTCTTT.

This rearrangement joins TRBV23-1 to TRBJ2-3, with no clear D. TRBV23-1 is labeled an ORF, and its function is uncertain. V was trimmed by 3 bases and J by 2 bases, leaving 6 bases between them. CDR3 size: 13 residues. Written as DNA, the CDR3 is TGCGCCAGCAGTCAGGCAGCCACAGATACGCAGTATTTT. The encoded protein is CASSQAATDTQYF.

V and J are TRBV29-1 and TRBJ1-1; the D is unclear. The CDR3 consists of 13 residues. Trimming removed 7 bases at V and 0 bases at J, with 12 bases between. Germline-derived CDR1 and CDR2 are SQVTM and ANQGSEA. The CDR3 loop is CSALDRMNTEAFF. The DNA for the CDR3 is TGCAGCGCCCTCGACCGCATGAACACTGAAGCTTTCTTT.